This record looks at one T cell receptor beta chain sequence and its context. What it recognizes is unknown. TCRdb reanalysed the 5' RACE reads using MiXCR and keeps one entry per CDR3 protein. The table lists some 250,000 distinct CDR3 sequences, 20% to 30% of them singletons. From germline, CDR1 is DFQATT and CDR2 SNEGSKA (reference sequence). Trimming removed 6 bases from V and 5 bases from J; junction bases left unmatched: 14. CDR3 length: 15 amino acids. This specimen comes from a study of CD8 T cells in ankylosing spondylitis. Whole-study findings and limits: Reports say disease-linked clones showed up significantly more in matched ankylosing spondylitis synovial fluid. Earlier work had already found some motif variants in reactive arthritis synovial fluid and blood. A motif of several highly homologous TCR beta variants was seen as apparently characteristic of ankylosing spondylitis blood.

The gene calls are TRBV20-1 and TRBJ2-5; 8 bases are shared with TRBD2. This receptor was obtained from a male donor with ankylosing spondylitis or in good health (not recorded which). Sequencing was performed on blood, either unsorted or a sorted T cell fraction (not recorded which). The CDR3 loop is CSAPPDGGAGETQYF. CDR3 nucleotides: TGCAGTGCCCCCCCCGACGGGGGGGCGGGGGAGACCCAGTACTTC.